A single sample is the source of the 17 T cell receptor beta chains below, sequenced in a study of blood T cell repertoires in COVID-19. Measured with immunoSEQ multiplex PCR; TCRdb has only the in-frame clones, and not every one. The sample lists tens of thousands of clones; 70% to 85% were seen once. Sequences were obtained from peripheral blood. These receptors all come from a human donor in a cohort sampled during active COVID-19.

The chain recombines TRBV6-6 with TRBJ2-1; D is uncertain. Trimming stripped 4 bases from V and 7 bases from J, with 8 bases between. This CDR3 has 12 amino acids. Germline CDR1 reads MNHNY; CDR2 reads SVGAGI (reference sequence). The CDR3 DNA sequence: TGTGCCAGCAGTTCCTTTCTGAATGAGCAGTTCTTC. Its translation is CASSSFLNEQFF.

The chain is built from TRBV5-1 and TRBJ2-1, with D unclear. CDR3 length: 15 residues. Germline CDR1 and CDR2: SGHRS and YFSETQ. V was cut by 0 bases and J by 0 bases, with 7 bases left in between. The CDR3 DNA is TGCGCCAGCAGCTTGGGATCCAGCTCCTACAATGAGCAGTTCTTC. Protein product: CASSLGSSSYNEQFF.

V and J are TRBV4-1 and TRBJ1-2; TRBD1 aligns across 11 bases. Germline trimming cut 6 bases from V and 2 bases from J; bases unmatched to any gene: 11. Germline loops: CDR1 MGHRA, CDR2 YSYEKL. The CDR3 length is 17 residues. CDR3 coding DNA: TGCGCCAGCAGTCGAACCGGGACAGGGGGGGGCAACTATGGCTACACCTTC. Residues: CASSRTGTGGGNYGYTF.

The rearrangement links TRBV6-2 or TRBV6-3 to TRBJ1-4, with 9 bases identical to TRBD1. CDR3 size: 16 residues. CDR1 and CDR2 (germline): MNHEY, SVGEGT. Trimming removed 4 bases from V and 3 bases from J; junction bases left unmatched: 6. The CDR3 reads CASSFGQGMANEKLFF. Written as DNA, the CDR3 is TGTGCCAGCAGTTTCGGACAGGGGATGGCTAATGAAAAACTGTTTTTT.

The chain is built from TRBV6-5 and TRBJ1-6; tentatively, D is TRBD1 (5 bases). Per the germline V gene, CDR1 is MNHEY and CDR2 is SVGAGI. V shed 0 bases and J shed 9 bases, with 6 bases lying between them. CDR3 length equals 13 residues. CDR3 DNA sequence: TGTGCCAGCAGTTACTCCAGGGTTTCACCCCTCCACTTT. It encodes CASSYSRVSPLHF.

The rearrangement joins TRBV5-5 to TRBJ2-1; the match to TRBD1 covers 9 bases. V gave up 4 bases and J gave up 5 bases; unmatched junction bases: 10. There are 16 residues in the CDR3. The germline CDR1 and CDR2 sequences are SGHKS and YYEKEE (reference sequence). The DNA for the CDR3 is TGTGCCAGCAGCGGTACAGGGGGCGCCGGGAACAATGAGCAGTTCTTC. It translates to CASSGTGGAGNNEQFF.

This clone was seen a few times. The V and J genes are TRBV29-1 and TRBJ2-2; 9 bases line up with TRBD1. The CDR3 runs 14 residues. J lost 6 bases, V lost 7 bases, and 9 bases had no gene match. CDR1 is SQVTM and CDR2 is ANQGSEA in the germline V gene. In DNA form, the CDR3 reads TGCAGCGGGTCCACAGGGGGCCTAGCCGGGGAGCTGTTTTTT. Its translation is CSGSTGGLAGELFF.

The chain couples TRBV6-5 to TRBJ2-6; D not certain. CDR3 size: 15 residues. Trimming left V 6 bases short and J 0 bases short, with 9 bases between. Germline CDR1 is MNHEY and CDR2 is SVGAGI. The CDR3 DNA is TGTGCCAGCAGGCCCGGTGGCTCTGGGGCCAACGTCCTGACTTTC. This encodes CASRPGGSGANVLTF.

The genes are TRBV15 and TRBJ1-1; possible D gene TRBD1, 5 bases. Germline V gives CDR1 LNHNV, CDR2 YYDKDF (reference sequence). The V end was cut by 2 bases, the J end by 4 bases, with 11 bases between. The CDR3 extends over 14 amino acids. CDR3 loop: CATSRLTGGTEAFF. CDR3 coding DNA: TGTGCCACCAGCAGATTAACCGGGGGCACTGAAGCTTTCTTT.

The V and J genes are TRBV4-3 and TRBJ2-1, with TRBD1 matching 10 bases. Germline trimming cut 3 bases from V and 3 bases from J; bases unmatched to any gene: 8. CDR1 and CDR2 from the germline V gene are LGHNA and YSLEER. CDR3 length equals 17 residues. The CDR3 is CASSQDEGQGSYNEQFF. As DNA, the CDR3 is TGCGCCAGCAGCCAGGACGAGGGACAGGGGAGCTACAATGAGCAGTTCTTC.

V usage is TRBV2 and J usage is TRBJ1-6; no firm D call. V was pared by 11 bases and J by 7 bases, with 18 bases between. The CDR3 is 14 amino acids. The germline CDR1 and CDR2 sequences are SNHLY and FYNNEI. The CDR3 DNA follows: TGTGCCCGACGGAGGTATGTGGGCAATTCACCCCTCCACTTT. Its translation is CARRRYVGNSPLHF.

This chain uses TRBV5-1 with TRBJ2-2, with 7 bases aligning to TRBD2. The CDR3 has 17 amino acids. V lost 2 bases to trimming and J lost 1 base; unmatched junction nucleotides: 8. The V gene's germline CDR1 is SGHRS and CDR2 YFSETQ. CDR3 sequence reads: CASSFLAGNMNTGELFF. The CDR3 bases are TGCGCCAGCAGCTTTTTAGCGGGTAACATGAACACCGGGGAGCTGTTTTTT.

This clone was observed a single time. The gene calls are TRBV5-1 and TRBJ2-3; 7 bases line up with TRBD1. Germline V gene sequence: CDR1 SGHRS, CDR2 YFSETQ. Trimming took 0 bases from V and 9 from J; bases not matched to a gene: 1. This CDR3 has 12 amino acids. CDR3 residues: CASSLVGQTQYF. CDR3 DNA: TGCGCCAGCAGCTTGGTGGGACAGACGCAGTATTTT. Complete variable domain (other parts from reference TRBV5-1 and TRBJ2-3): KAGVTQTPRYLIKTRGQQVTLSCSPISGHRSVSWYQQTPGQGLQFLFEYFSETQRNKGNFPGRFSGRQFSNSRSEMNVSTLELGDSALYLCASSLVGQTQYFGPGTRLTVL.

The chain carries TRBV12-3 or TRBV12-4 and TRBJ2-2; D is unclear. The CDR3 has 13 residues. The germline V and J ends were trimmed by 4 bases and 1 base, with 4 bases remaining between them. Here the CDR3 reads CASSSRNTGELFF. CDR3 coding DNA: TGTGCCAGCAGTTCGAGGAACACCGGGGAGCTGTTTTTT.

The V and J genes are TRBV6-5 and TRBJ1-6; 7 positions match TRBD1. CDR3 size: 14 residues. Germline loops: CDR1 MNHEY, CDR2 SVGAGI. V lost 6 bases and J lost 6; bases outside the gene matches: 5. The DNA of the CDR3 is TGTGCCAGCAGGCCGGGACAGCGTAATTCACCCCTCCACTTT. Protein sequence: CASRPGQRNSPLHF.

This chain connects TRBV7-9 to TRBJ1-1, with D unclear. The germline V gene encodes CDR1 SEHNR and CDR2 FQNEAQ (reference sequence). The CDR3 consists of 13 residues. Deletions cut 6 bases from V and 7 bases from J, with 15 bases between. For the CDR3, the DNA is TGTGCCAGCAGTCTCGGTCCATCTGATGAAGCTTTCTTT. Encoded protein: CASSLGPSDEAFF.

The chain couples TRBV12-1 to TRBJ2-6; the table's D call TRBD1 went unverified against the DNA. TRBV12-1 is recorded as a pseudogene. The CDR3 length is 17 residues. The DNA for the CDR3 is TGTGCCAGCAGCGAAGGGGACACGACCTCTGGGGCCAACGTCCTGACTTTC. This codes for CASSEGDTTSGANVLTF.